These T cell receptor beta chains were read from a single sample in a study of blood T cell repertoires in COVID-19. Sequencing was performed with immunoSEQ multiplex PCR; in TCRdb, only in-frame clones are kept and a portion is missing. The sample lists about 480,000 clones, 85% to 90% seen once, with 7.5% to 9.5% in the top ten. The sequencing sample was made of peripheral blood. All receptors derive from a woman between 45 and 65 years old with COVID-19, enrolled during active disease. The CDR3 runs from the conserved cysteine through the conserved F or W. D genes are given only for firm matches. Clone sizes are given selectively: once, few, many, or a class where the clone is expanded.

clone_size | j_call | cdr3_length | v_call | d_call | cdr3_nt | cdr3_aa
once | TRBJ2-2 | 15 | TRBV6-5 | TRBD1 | TGTGCCAGCAGTCCGACAGGGGCGAACACCGGGGAGCTGTTTTTT | CASSPTGANTGELFF
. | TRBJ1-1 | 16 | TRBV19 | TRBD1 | TGTGCCAGTATAGGGCAGGGGGCGCCAAGGCGGACTGAAGCTTTCTTT | CASIGQGAPRRTEAFF
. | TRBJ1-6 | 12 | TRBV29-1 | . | TGCAGCGTTGGAGACGGGGATTCACCCCTCCACTTT | CSVGDGDSPLHF
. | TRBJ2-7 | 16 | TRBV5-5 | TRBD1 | TGTGCCAGCAGCTTGATGTTGGGACAGGGGGTAGGCGAGCAGTACTTC | CASSLMLGQGVGEQYF
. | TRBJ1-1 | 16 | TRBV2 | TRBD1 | TGTGCCAGCAGTAGGATCCGGACAGGGGGGAAAACTGAAGCTTTCTTT | CASSRIRTGGKTEAFF
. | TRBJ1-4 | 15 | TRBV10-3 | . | TGTGCCATCAGTGAGATGGGGGCATCTAATGAAAAACTGTTTTTT | CAISEMGASNEKLFF
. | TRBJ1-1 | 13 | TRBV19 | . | TGTGCCAGTAGTCGGACTCAGAACACTGAAGCTTTCTTT | CASSRTQNTEAFF
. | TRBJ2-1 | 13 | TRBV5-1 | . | TGCGCCAGCAGCTTGGGACAGGTCAATGAGCAGTTCTTC | CASSLGQVNEQFF
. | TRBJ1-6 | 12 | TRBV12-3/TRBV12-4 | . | TGTGCCAGCAGTTTTGCTTTTGCGGACCTCCACTTT | CASSFAFADLHF
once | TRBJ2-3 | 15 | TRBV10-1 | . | TGCGCCAGCAGTGGGGCCACCTCTAGCGTAGATACGCAGTATTTT | CASSGATSSVDTQYF
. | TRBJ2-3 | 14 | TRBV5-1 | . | TGCGCCAGCAGCCGAGAGGCTAGCACAGATACGCAGTATTTT | CASSREASTDTQYF
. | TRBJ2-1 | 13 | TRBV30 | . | TGTGCCTGGAGTGTACGACTAGACAATGAGCAGTTCTTC | CAWSVRLDNEQFF
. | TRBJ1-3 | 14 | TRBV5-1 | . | TGCGCCAGCAGCCCGGCGGTAGACGGAAACACCATATATTTT | CASSPAVDGNTIYF
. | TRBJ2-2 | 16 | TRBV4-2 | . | TGTGCCAGCAGCCAAGACAGGGTTATGAACACCGGGGAGCTGTTTTTT | CASSQDRVMNTGELFF
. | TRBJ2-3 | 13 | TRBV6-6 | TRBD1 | TGTGCCAGCAGTTATTCCACAGGGGGGACGCAGTATTTT | CASSYSTGGTQYF
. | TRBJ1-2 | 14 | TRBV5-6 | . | TGTGCCAGCAGCTGGGGACACCCATCGGGTGGCTACACCTTC | CASSWGHPSGGYTF
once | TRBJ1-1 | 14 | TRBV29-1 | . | TGCAGCGTTGAATGGGGGCAGGGCGAAACTGAAGCTTTCTTT | CSVEWGQGETEAFF
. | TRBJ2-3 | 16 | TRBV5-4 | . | TGTGCCAGCAGCTTAGGGGGGGGTTCCGATACAGATACGCAGTATTTT | CASSLGGGSDTDTQYF
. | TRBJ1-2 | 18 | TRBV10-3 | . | TGTGCCATCAGTCTTGAGGGCAGGTTTTCCTCTAGCCTATATGGCTACACCTTC | CAISLEGRFSSSLYGYTF
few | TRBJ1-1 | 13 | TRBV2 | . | TGTGCCAGCATCGTCCCGGGGAACACTGAAGCTTTCTTT | CASIVPGNTEAFF
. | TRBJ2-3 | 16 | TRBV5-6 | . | TGTGCCAGCAGCCGTCCCATAGCGGTTCTCACAGATACGCAGTATTTT | CASSRPIAVLTDTQYF
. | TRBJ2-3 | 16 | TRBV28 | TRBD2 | TGTGCCAGCAGTAAAGCGGGGGGATTGGTAACAGATACGCAGTATTTT | CASSKAGGLVTDTQYF
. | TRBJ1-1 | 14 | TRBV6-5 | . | TGTGCCAGCAGTTGGGGACACTTGAACACTGAAGCTTTCTTT | CASSWGHLNTEAFF
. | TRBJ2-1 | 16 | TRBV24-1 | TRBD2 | TGTGCCACCAGTGATTCTCAGACTAGCGGGGTCAATGAGCAGTTCTTC | CATSDSQTSGVNEQFF
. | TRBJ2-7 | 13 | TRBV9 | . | TGTGCCAGCAGCGTAGCGGACAGCTACGAGCAGTACTTC | CASSVADSYEQYF